The sequence of this T cell receptor (beta chain) was determined in a study of tumor-infiltrating lymphocytes in localized non-small cell lung cancer. Whole-study results and caveats: Recurrence-free survival showed no association with tumor T-cell fraction.

Generated by immunoSEQ multiplex PCR, the TCRdb table keeps only in-frame clones and is missing some. The sample lists 9,500 to 15,000 clones, 78% seen once, with roughly 4.5% in the top ten. J lost 2 bases, V lost 8 bases, and 0 bases had no gene match. The germline V gene encodes CDR1 SGHAT and CDR2 FQNNGV. The CDR3 has 11 amino acids. About this clone itself: What it binds is unknown.

The clonotype originates from a human donor with non-small cell lung cancer. The chain uses TRBV11-2 and TRBJ2-7; 7 bases map to TRBD2. Sequencing was carried out using lung tumor tissue. The CDR3 here is CASGRAYEQYF. The CDR3 nucleotides read TGTGCCAGCGGGAGGGCCTACGAGCAGTACTTC.